The T cell receptor beta chain described here comes from a study of OX40 agonist ivuxolimab in advanced cancers. Notes on the research overall: Ivuxolimab, which targeted the costimulatory receptor OX40 (CD134), was an agonistic, fully human IgG2 monoclonal antibody. Intravenous ivuxolimab was administered to patients every 2 weeks at six dose levels: 0.01, 0.1, 0.3, 1.5, 3 and 10 mg/kg. The dose-escalation cohort was over 70% male with a mean age of approximately 60 years, ranging from about 20 to 85. The point of sequencing TCRbeta in the periphery was to test whether ivuxolimab changed TCR sequence diversity and drove clonal T-cell expansion. Prior anti-PD-1, anti-PD-L1 or anti-CTLA-4 therapy was permitted, and about two fifths of dose-escalation patients had received checkpoint inhibitors. Among the roughly 50 dose-escalation patients, 19 had hepatocellular carcinoma, 15 or so melanoma, 9 renal cell carcinoma and 9 head and neck cancer. The paper covers the monotherapy dose-escalation part of the phase I ivuxolimab trial, which included N of about 50 patients. Partial responses occurred in three dose-escalation patients: two with cutaneous melanoma and one with hepatocellular carcinoma.

Inclusive of the bounding cysteine and phenylalanine, the CDR3 is 16 residues long. The only DNA kept is the CDR3, 48 bases in frame from the first base. CDR1 and CDR2 are drawn from the germline V gene (reference sequence): LNHDA, SQIVND. V is reduced by 6 bases and J by 8 bases, leaving a spacing of 23 bases between them. Patients with autoimmune disease history or receiving systemic immunosuppression were excluded from the trial. Peripheral blood for TCR sequencing was collected from all dose cohorts at baseline, on cycle 4 day 1, and on cycle 7 day 1. Samples were obtained from an open-label, multicenter, first-in-human phase I dose-escalation trial of ivuxolimab. The trial enrolled adults with locally advanced or metastatic head and neck squamous cell, hepatocellular, melanoma or renal cell carcinoma. Before TCR sequencing, CD4+ and CD8+ T cells were separately sorted from peripheral blood. Broader findings and caveats from the paper: In the 0.1-3.0 mg/kg groups, partial responders were among the patients with the lowest normalized peripheral clonal expansion, particularly in CD8+ T cells. Which antigens the clonally expanded peripheral T cells were specific for was not determined. On average, CD8+ T cells showed more expanded clones than CD4+ T cells after ivuxolimab. At doses of 0.1 to 3.0 mg/kg, clonal expansion of both CD4+ and CD8+ T cells in blood was seen between baseline and week 6. Low levels of normalized T-cell clonal expansion were also seen in some nonresponding patients.

For sequencing of the TCRbeta CDR3 region, genomic DNA was extracted from the sorted cells. The immunoSEQ Assay was used to sequence the TCRbeta CDR3 regions. TCRdb carries this immuneACCESS record with in-frame sequences only. Its versions omit some clonotypes, under half of them owing to an unresolved V gene in the studies checked, with the rest unexplained. This sample has 57,000 or so clones in its table, and more than 75% of those were observed once. In total, the top ten clones hold approximately 4.7% of the sample. On this clone: Its antigen remains unidentified. Base qualities were left out, and no much larger clone turns up one base away.

Sequenced material: CD4+ or CD8+ T cells sorted from blood, taken in a trial of the OX40 agonist ivuxolimab. The chain joins TRBV19 to TRBJ2-1; the D call is tentative, TRBD1 or TRBD2, as each matches 5 bases. This clonotype was obtained from an adult with an advanced solid tumor such as melanoma, head and neck, liver or kidney cancer. The bases are TGTGCCAGTAGCCCTCTCCAAGGGACGTTCCTCCATGAGCAGTTCTTC. It translates as CASSPLQGTFLHEQFF.